The present entry profiles one T cell receptor beta chain with its context. A Seattle source enrolled patients during active infection and followed them longitudinally. This specimen comes from a study of blood T cell repertoires in COVID-19. Overall study: The study drew acute and convalescent COVID-19 samples from the United States, Italy and Spain. Sources were T cells, B-cell-depleted T cells, or PBMCs; the material itself was cDNA or gDNA.

CDR1 LGHDT and CDR2 YNNKEL come from the germline V gene (reference sequence). This CDR3 comprises 15 residues. V was cut by 2 bases and J by 4 bases, with 9 bases left in between. TCRdb keeps only in-frame clones here, not all; method: immunoSEQ multiplex PCR. Among about 300,000 clones listed, roughly 83% were seen once. The material sequenced was peripheral blood. This chain links TRBV3-1 (or the pseudogene TRBV3-2) with TRBJ2-6; a possible D gene is TRBD1 (5 bases). The TCR was taken from a human donor with COVID-19, enrolled during active disease. The donor label of this sample is uncertain. CDR3 region: CASSQQGAGANVLTF. The CDR3 coding sequence is TGTGCCAGCAGCCAACAGGGCGCCGGGGCCAACGTCCTGACTTTC.